This T cell receptor beta chain was identified in a study of blood T cell repertoires in COVID-19. In assigning cohorts, the study relied on participant-reported clinical history. The data were produced by immunoSEQ multiplex PCR, yet TCRdb's version contains in-frame clones alone and is incomplete. The sample consists of hundreds of thousands of clones, roughly 86% of them appearing once. V shed 4 bases and J 5 bases; nucleotides not matched to a gene: 4. CDR3 length: 15 residues. Germline CDR1 and CDR2: SEHNR and FQNEAQ (reference sequence). The sequence derives from a man in his forties in a cohort exposed to, infected with or recovered from COVID-19 (not recorded which). The gene calls are TRBV7-9 and TRBJ2-5, with TRBD2 identical over 13 bases. The sample was PBMCs or T cells enriched from blood (not recorded which). The CDR3 protein is CASSWGLAGFETQYF. DNA for the CDR3: TGTGCCAGCAGCTGGGGACTAGCGGGATTTGAGACCCAGTACTTC.